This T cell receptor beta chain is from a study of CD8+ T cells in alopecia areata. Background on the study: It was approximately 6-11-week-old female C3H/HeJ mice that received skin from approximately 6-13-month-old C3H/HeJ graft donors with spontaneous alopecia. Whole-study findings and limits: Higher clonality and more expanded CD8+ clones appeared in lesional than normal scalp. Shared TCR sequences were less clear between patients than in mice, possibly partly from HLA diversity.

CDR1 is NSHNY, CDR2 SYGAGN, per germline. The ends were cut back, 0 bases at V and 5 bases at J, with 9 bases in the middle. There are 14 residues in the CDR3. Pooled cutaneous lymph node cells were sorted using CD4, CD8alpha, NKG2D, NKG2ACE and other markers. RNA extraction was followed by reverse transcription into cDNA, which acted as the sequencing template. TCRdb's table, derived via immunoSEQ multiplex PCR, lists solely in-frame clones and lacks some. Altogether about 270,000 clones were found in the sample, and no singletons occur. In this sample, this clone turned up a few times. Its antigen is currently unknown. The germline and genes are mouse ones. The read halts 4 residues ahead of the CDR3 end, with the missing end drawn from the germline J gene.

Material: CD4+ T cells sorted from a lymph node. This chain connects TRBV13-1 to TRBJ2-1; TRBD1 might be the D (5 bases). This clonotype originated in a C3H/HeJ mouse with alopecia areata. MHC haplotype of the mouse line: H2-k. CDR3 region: CASSDAYRNAEQFF. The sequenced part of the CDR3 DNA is TGTGCCAGCAGTGATGCTTACAGGAATGCT.